This is a list of T cell receptor beta chains from one sample in a study of OX40 agonist ivuxolimab in advanced cancers. The protocol was immunoSEQ multiplex PCR, while the TCRdb copy is restricted to in-frame clones and leaves out a portion. The sample includes 63,000 or so clones, about nine tenths of them seen just once. The input for sequencing was CD4+ or CD8+ T cells sorted from blood, taken in a trial of the OX40 agonist ivuxolimab. Receptors originate from an adult with an advanced solid tumor such as melanoma, head and neck, liver or kidney cancer. Each CDR3 is given with its conserved first and last residue. The D gene is left open where the match is weak. Expanded clones get a size class; other rows say once, few or many, or leave the size out.

NA | TRBJ2-3 | TRBV25-1 | TRBD2 | TGTGCCAGCAGTGGTTGGACTAGCGGGAACACAGATACGCAGTATTTT | CASSGWTSGNTDTQYF
NA | TRBJ2-3 | TRBV6-5 | TRBD2 | TGTGCCAGCAGTTACACCGGGGGGGCCAAGGAGCGGCAGTATTTT | CASSYTGGAKERQYF
NA | TRBJ2-3 | TRBV7-2 | NA | TGTGCCAGCAGCTTCTGGGGTTCCACAGATACGCAGTATTTT | CASSFWGSTDTQYF
NA | TRBJ2-1 | TRBV6-6 | NA | TGTGCCAGCAGTTACTCGACGCACAATGAGCAGTTCTTC | CASSYSTHNEQFF
NA | TRBJ1-1 | TRBV19 | TRBD1 | TGTGCCAGTAGTCCTGGGTGGACAGGGCTGGGTACTGAAGCTTTCTTT | CASSPGWTGLGTEAFF
once | TRBJ1-1 | TRBV19 | TRBD1 | TGTGCCAGTAGCGGAGACAGGGGGCTCGCTGAAGCTTTCTTT | CASSGDRGLAEAFF
NA | TRBJ1-5 | TRBV4-2 | NA | TGTGCCAGCAGCCTGGGTAGCAATCAGCCCCAGCATTTT | CASSLGSNQPQHF
NA | TRBJ2-1 | TRBV27 | NA | TGTGCCAGCAGTTTGACAGCGGAGGGGGCAGGGGAGCAGTTCTTC | CASSLTAEGAGEQFF
NA | TRBJ2-2 | TRBV7-9 | NA | TGTGCCAGCAGCTTAGCGTACAGGGCCGCGAACACCGGGGAGCTGTTTTTT | CASSLAYRAANTGELFF
NA | TRBJ2-1 | TRBV7-2 | TRBD2 | TGTGCCGTAACTGAAGAAGGTAGCGGGGTCTACAATGAGCAGTTCTTC | CAVTEEGSGVYNEQFF
once | TRBJ2-5 | TRBV9 | TRBD2 | TGTGCCAGCAGCCCCGGGCGGGAGGTTTTGTCGGAGACCCAGTACTTC | CASSPGREVLSETQYF
NA | TRBJ2-3 | TRBV15 | NA | TGTGCCACCAGAGTCCCGGGCAGGGACACAGATACGCAGTATTTT | CATRVPGRDTDTQYF
once | TRBJ2-7 | TRBV28 | NA | TGTGCCAGCAGTTTATTCCTTCCCCGCGAGCAGTACTTC | CASSLFLPREQYF
NA | TRBJ2-7 | TRBV28 | NA | TGTGCCACTCGACAGTCCCACGAGCAGTACTTC | CATRQSHEQYF
NA | TRBJ1-5 | TRBV27 | TRBD1 | TGTGCCAGCAGTTCCGCCGGGACAGGGTGGGCCAATCAGCCCCAGCATTTT | CASSSAGTGWANQPQHF
NA | TRBJ2-5 | TRBV11-2 | TRBD2 | TGTGCCAGCAGCTTAGGACTAGCGGTCGCTGGAGGGGAGACCCAGTACTTC | CASSLGLAVAGGETQYF
NA | TRBJ2-3 | TRBV6-1 | TRBD1 | TGTGCCAGCAGTGAGTGGGACAGGGGTGTAGATACGCAGTATTTT | CASSEWDRGVDTQYF
NA | TRBJ1-6 | TRBV4-1 | NA | TGCGCCAGCAGCCAAGGCGCCGGGAGCTCCTATAATTCACCCCTCCACTTT | CASSQGAGSSYNSPLHF
NA | TRBJ2-1 | TRBV27 | NA | TGTGCCAGCAGTTACTCCGGGACGATTAAGTTCTTC | CASSYSGTIKFF
few | TRBJ1-1 | TRBV10-2 | NA | TGCGCCAGCAGTGAGTCCCATCGGACGGGGAACACTGAAGCTTTCTTT | CASSESHRTGNTEAFF
NA | TRBJ2-7 | TRBV4-3 | TRBD1 | TGCGCCAGCAGCCAAGCTACCGGGACAGGGGGAGACGAGCAGTACTTC | CASSQATGTGGDEQYF
NA | TRBJ2-1 | TRBV7-6 | TRBD2 | TGTGCCAGCAGCCTTGAGCGGGAGGGCCTTAGGAATGAGCAGTTCTTC | CASSLEREGLRNEQFF
NA | TRBJ1-2 | TRBV5-6 | TRBD1 | TGTGCCAGCAGCTCACCCGGTCGGACAGGGGACCCTTCCCGCTCTGGCTACACCTTC | CASSSPGRTGDPSRSGYTF
NA | TRBJ2-7 | TRBV27 | NA | TGTGCCAGCAGTTTAGCGGGCGGTCCCTACTACGAGCAGTACTTC | CASSLAGGPYYEQYF
medium-sized | TRBJ1-4 | TRBV15 | TRBD1 | TGTGCCACCAGCGACGACAGGGGGCAGAATGAAAAACTGTTTTTT | CATSDDRGQNEKLFF
NA | TRBJ2-7 | TRBV30 | NA | TGTGCCTGGAGTTTATCGAGTGAGCAGTACTTC | CAWSLSSEQYF
NA | TRBJ2-7 | TRBV28 | NA | TGTGCCAGCAGTCCCACGACCAATACCGTCGGCTACGAGCAGTACTTC | CASSPTTNTVGYEQYF
NA | TRBJ2-3 | TRBV29-1 | NA | TGCAGCGGGACCCTCAACACAGATACGCAGTATTTT | CSGTLNTDTQYF
NA | TRBJ2-3 | TRBV19 | NA | TGTGCCAGCGATTGGGGCAAAAGCACAGATACGCAGTATTTT | CASDWGKSTDTQYF
once | TRBJ2-4 | TRBV5-1 | TRBD2 | TGCGCCAGCAGCTTACCTTTAGCGGGAGACGGAAACATTCAGTACTTC | CASSLPLAGDGNIQYF
NA | TRBJ2-3 | TRBV9 | TRBD2 | TGTGCCAGCAGTGCCCTGGGACTTAGCGGGCTAAGCACAGATACGCAGTATTTT | CASSALGLSGLSTDTQYF
NA | TRBJ2-7 | TRBV7-3 | TRBD2 | TGTGCCAGCAGCCCTAGCGGGAGTGGCTACGAGCAGTACTTC | CASSPSGSGYEQYF
NA | TRBJ2-1 | TRBV11-2 | NA | TGTGCCAGCAGCCCCCCGGTCCTCTACAATGAGCAGTTCTTC | CASSPPVLYNEQFF
NA | TRBJ1-1 | TRBV27 | TRBD1 | TGTGCCAGCAGTTTGTTAGGGGGCAACACTGAAGCTTTCTTT | CASSLLGGNTEAFF
once | TRBJ2-5 | TRBV12-5 | TRBD1 | TGTGCTAGTGGTTTGGAGACAGGGCTGGATGGGGAGACCCAGTACTTC | CASGLETGLDGETQYF
NA | TRBJ2-5 | TRBV7-6 | NA | TGTGCCAGCAGCTTGAGGGGTGAGACCCAGTACTTC | CASSLRGETQYF
NA | TRBJ2-2 | TRBV29-1 | NA | TGCAGCGTTGAAGTTCTAAACACCGGGGAGCTGTTTTTT | CSVEVLNTGELFF
NA | TRBJ1-5 | TRBV25-1 | NA | TGTGCCAGCAGTGAATATAGGGAGTTGCAGCCCCAGCATTTT | CASSEYRELQPQHF
NA | TRBJ1-1 | TRBV7-6 | NA | TGTGCCAGCAGCTTATCAATTCAGGGGTCGGGCACTGAAGCTTTCTTT | CASSLSIQGSGTEAFF
NA | TRBJ2-1 | TRBV6-5 | NA | TGTGCCAGCAGTTACTCGGGCAGGGTCCCTTACAATGAGCAGTTCTTC | CASSYSGRVPYNEQFF